The 18 T cell receptor beta chains reported below all come from one sample, sequenced in a study of human T cells and chemical hapten exposure. TCRdb reprocessed the RACE reads with MiXCR, giving one entry per CDR3 protein. The profile covers 70,000 to 100,000 distinct CDR3 sequences, with 7.5% to 9.5% appearing a single time and approximately 1.5% taken by the ten largest. Sample time point: patch test 1, 2 weeks after DPC sensitization. Indicated treatment: therapeutic diphenylcyclopropenone sensitization with weekly scalp DPC. The specimen comprised whole blood, sampled in connection with sensitization to the hapten diphenylcyclopropenone (DPC). Receptors originate from a young woman with alopecia areata. Some clones in this sample may be carry-over from other donors' samples.

The sample holds many counts of this clonotype. The CDR3 sequence: CASSLASPLFYEQYF. CDR3 in DNA: TGTGCCAGCAGTTTAGCGTCTCCCCTCTTCTACGAGCAGTACTTC. J is TRBJ2-7 and V is TRBV12-3 or TRBV12-4; no clear D. The V and J ends lost 0 bases and 3 bases respectively, with 12 bases between them. The CDR3 spans 15 residues.

This clonotype was counted at least ten times. The rearrangement links TRBV5-6 to TRBJ1-1, with 7 bases lining up with TRBD1. The V gene end was trimmed by 1 base and the J gene end by 4 bases; junction bases not matched to a gene: 4. The germline gives CDR1 SGHDT, CDR2 YYEEEE. The CDR3 runs to 14 residues. CDR3 in DNA: TGTGCCAGCAGCTTGAGGGGGCCGGGCACTGAAGCTTTCTTT. It yields the protein CASSLRGPGTEAFF.

This clonotype was seen at least ten times. The chain combines TRBV29-1 with TRBJ1-1; no definite D call. The CDR3 has 14 amino acids. V shed 3 bases and J shed 3 bases, with 14 bases lying between them. Germline V lookup: CDR1 SQVTM, CDR2 ANQGSEA. Here the CDR3 reads CSVEGTGLHTEAFF. The CDR3 DNA sequence: TGCAGCGTTGAGGGCACCGGCCTCCACACTGAAGCTTTCTTT.

The J gene is TRBJ2-3, the V gene TRBV29-1; 10 bases map to TRBD1. The V segment lost 5 bases and the J segment 0 bases; nucleotides outside the gene matches: 5. Per the germline V gene, CDR1 is SQVTM and CDR2 is ANQGSEA. This CDR3 contains 15 residues. The CDR3 nucleotides read TGCAGCGTTAGACGGACAGGGGGAAGCACAGATACGCAGTATTTT. This encodes CSVRRTGGSTDTQYF.

This clonotype appeared a few times. This chain uses TRBV5-1 with TRBJ2-3, with 7 positions matching TRBD2. Germline CDR1 and CDR2: SGHRS and YFSETQ. CDR3 length: 17 amino acids. Trimming cost V 0 bases and J 2 bases; bases outside gene matches: 9. The CDR3 DNA is TGCGCCAGCAGCTTGGGGGCCCTAGCGGCCCCCACAGATACGCAGTATTTT. It codes for CASSLGALAAPTDTQYF. The full variable domain, rest sourced from reference TRBV5-1 and TRBJ2-3, is KAGVTQTPRYLIKTRGQQVTLSCSPISGHRSVSWYQQTPGQGLQFLFEYFSETQRNKGNFPGRFSGRQFSNSRSEMNVSTLELGDSALYLCASSLGALAAPTDTQYFGPGTRLTVL.

This clonotype was observed at least ten times. This rearrangement joins TRBV29-1 to TRBJ1-4; D unclear. Germline assignment: CDR1 SQVTM and CDR2 ANQGSEA. V lost 0 bases and J 8 bases, leaving 4 bases between the germline ends. This CDR3 comprises 11 residues. In DNA, the CDR3 is TGCAGCGTTGAAGATACAGAAAAACTGTTTTTT. Its protein product is CSVEDTEKLFF.

At least ten counts were recorded for this clonotype. The chain uses TRBV20-1 and TRBJ2-1; the match to TRBD1 covers 7 bases. The CDR3 is 17 amino acids. Germline lookup yields CDR1 DFQATT and CDR2 SNEGSKA (reference sequence). V lost 0 bases and J lost 7; bases outside the gene matches: 15. The CDR3 DNA follows: TGCAGTGCTAGAGATTGGATGGAAGGGGGCGCTAGGAATGAGCAGTTCTTC. Its protein product is CSARDWMEGGARNEQFF.

The chain couples TRBV11-3 to TRBJ2-3; 13 positions match TRBD2. The CDR3 extends over 19 amino acids. V gave up 1 base and J gave up 3 bases; unmatched junction bases: 10. Germline lookup yields CDR1 SGHNT and CDR2 YENEEA. This CDR3 reads CASSLGGLAGVLRTDTQYF. CDR3 bases: TGTGCCAGCAGCTTAGGCGGACTAGCGGGGGTCTTAAGGACAGATACGCAGTATTTT.

There are many counts of this clonotype. The genes are TRBV29-1 and TRBJ1-3; D is unresolved. The CDR3 has 14 residues. With 1 base removed from V and 0 bases from J, the gap between germline ends came to 7 bases. Germline CDR1 SQVTM, CDR2 ANQGSEA. The CDR3 region is CSVEVQNSGNTIYF. DNA of the CDR3: TGCAGCGTTGAAGTGCAGAACTCTGGAAACACCATATATTTT.

This clonotype was seen only a few times. One junction end does not reproduce the germline sequence, and a read error may be involved. J is TRBJ1-1 and V is TRBV5-5; tentative D call: TRBD1 (6 bases). There are 16 residues in the CDR3. The germline V gene has CDR1 SGHKS and CDR2 YYEKEE (reference sequence). For the CDR3, the DNA is TGTGTCAGCAGCTTGGCCGGTCGAGGGGGTCCAACTGAAGCTTTCTTT. Encoded protein: CVSSLAGRGGPTEAFF.

In its sample, this clonotype was seen many times. V and J are TRBV18 and TRBJ1-3; the match to TRBD1 covers 7 bases. The CDR3 is 17 residues long. Germline CDR1 and CDR2: KGHSH and LQKENI. V trimming: 2 bases; J trimming: 1 base; junction bases outside the gene matches: 8. The CDR3 loop reads CASSPYGPGGSGNTIYF. The CDR3 DNA follows: TGTGCCAGCTCACCATACGGCCCAGGGGGTTCTGGAAACACCATATATTTT.

This clonotype was counted many times. V usage is TRBV4-2 and J usage is TRBJ2-1; 8 positions agree with TRBD2. CDR3 length: 16 residues. After removal of 1 base from V and 4 bases from J, the junction contained 6 bases not matched to a gene. Germline V gene lookup returns CDR1 LGHNA and CDR2 YNFKEQ. This CDR3 is CASSQGYGGGYNEQFF. DNA of the CDR3: TGTGCCAGCAGCCAAGGATACGGGGGGGGATACAATGAGCAGTTCTTC.

This clonotype was seen at least ten times. The chain recombines TRBV2 with TRBJ1-2; D remains unclear. The CDR3 covers 12 residues. Germline CDR1 reads SNHLY; CDR2 reads FYNNEI. V lost 2 bases to trimming and J lost 4 bases, with 5 bases between them. The CDR3 spells CASSESSYGYTF. In nucleotides, the CDR3 is TGTGCCAGCAGTGAATCTAGCTATGGCTACACCTTC. Full variable domain (missing parts from reference TRBV2 and TRBJ1-2): EPEVTQTPSHQVTQMGQEVILRCVPISNHLYFYWYRQILGQKVEFLVSFYNNEISEKSEIFDDQFSVERPDGSNFTLKIRSTKLEDSAMYFCASSESSYGYTFGSGTRLTVV.

This clonotype was seen ten or more times. The chain employs TRBV7-2 and TRBJ2-2; D uncertain. CDR1 and CDR2 from the germline V gene are SGHTA and FQGNSA. This CDR3 comprises 13 residues. The ends were cut back, 1 base at V and 5 bases at J, with 5 bases in the middle. The CDR3 protein is CASSLGQTGELFF. DNA of the CDR3: TGTGCCAGCAGCTTAGGTCAAACCGGGGAGCTGTTTTTT.

The V call is TRBV6-6, the J call TRBJ2-1; 13 nucleotides line up with TRBD2. With 6 bases clipped from V and 5 bases from J, the junction kept 13 bases outside the gene matches. The CDR3 spans 18 residues. Germline CDR1 and CDR2: MNHNY and SVGAGI (reference sequence). The CDR3 spells CASRGLAGFSFFHNEQFF. The CDR3 nucleotides read TGTGCCAGCAGGGGACTAGCGGGGTTCTCATTTTTCCACAATGAGCAGTTCTTC.

This clonotype was observed many times. The J gene is TRBJ2-7, the V gene TRBV25-1; the match to TRBD1 covers 7 bases. Germline-derived CDR1 and CDR2 are MGHDK and SYGVNS. The junction had 7 bases not matched to a gene; V was cut back by 1 base and J by 7 bases. This CDR3 region has 14 residues. In DNA form, the CDR3 reads TGTGCCAGCAGTGAATCAGGTCCCAGGGGGGAGCAGTACTTC. Translated: CASSESGPRGEQYF.

The gene calls are TRBV9 and TRBJ2-7; TRBD2 aligns across 8 bases. The germline V gene encodes CDR1 SGDLS and CDR2 YYNGEE. This CDR3 is 15 amino acids long. The junction had 6 bases not matched to a gene; V was cut back by 4 bases and J by 0 bases. CDR3 nucleotide sequence: TGTGCCAGCAGCCCAACTAGCGGACTCTCCTACGAGCAGTACTTC. This translates into CASSPTSGLSYEQYF.

This clonotype was seen a few times. The V and J genes are TRBV18 and TRBJ1-1; D unclear. The CDR3 loop spans 15 amino acids. V was clipped by 3 bases and J by 0 bases, with 11 bases between them. Germline V CDR1 and CDR2: KGHSH, LQKENI. CDR3: CASSPSPFLNTEAFF. The CDR3 DNA is TGTGCCAGCTCACCTTCCCCTTTTCTGAACACTGAAGCTTTCTTT.